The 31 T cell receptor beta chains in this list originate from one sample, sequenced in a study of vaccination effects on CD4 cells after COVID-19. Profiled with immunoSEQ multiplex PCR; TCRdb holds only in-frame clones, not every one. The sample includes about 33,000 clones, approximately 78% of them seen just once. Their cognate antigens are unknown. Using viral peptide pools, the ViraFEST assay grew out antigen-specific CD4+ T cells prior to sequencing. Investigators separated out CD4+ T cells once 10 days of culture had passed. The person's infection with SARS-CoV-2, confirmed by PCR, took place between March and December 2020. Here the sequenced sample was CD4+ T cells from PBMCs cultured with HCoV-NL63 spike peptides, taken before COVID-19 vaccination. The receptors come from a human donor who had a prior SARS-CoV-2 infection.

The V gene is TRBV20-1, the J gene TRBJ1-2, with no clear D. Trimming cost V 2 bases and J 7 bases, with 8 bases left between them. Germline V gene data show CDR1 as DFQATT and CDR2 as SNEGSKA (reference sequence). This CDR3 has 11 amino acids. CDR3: CSARPFSGYTF. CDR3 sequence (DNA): TGCAGTGCTAGACCATTTTCTGGCTACACCTTC.

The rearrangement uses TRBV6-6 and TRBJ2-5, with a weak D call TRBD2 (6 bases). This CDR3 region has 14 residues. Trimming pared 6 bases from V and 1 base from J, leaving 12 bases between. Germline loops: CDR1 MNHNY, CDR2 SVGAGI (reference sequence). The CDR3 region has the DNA TGTGCCAGCAGCCGCCGGGACTTCCAAGAGACCCAGTACTTC. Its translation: CASSRRDFQETQYF.

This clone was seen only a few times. This CDR3 reads CASSVANLAGGQETQYF. The CDR3 DNA reads as TGTGCCAGCAGCGTAGCTAACCTAGCGGGGGGGCAGGAGACCCAGTACTTC. The J gene is TRBJ2-5, the V gene TRBV9; 12 positions match TRBD2. Per germline, CDR1 SGDLS and CDR2 YYNGEE. The CDR3 sequence is 17 residues long. V shed 0 bases and J 5 bases; nucleotides not matched to a gene: 8.

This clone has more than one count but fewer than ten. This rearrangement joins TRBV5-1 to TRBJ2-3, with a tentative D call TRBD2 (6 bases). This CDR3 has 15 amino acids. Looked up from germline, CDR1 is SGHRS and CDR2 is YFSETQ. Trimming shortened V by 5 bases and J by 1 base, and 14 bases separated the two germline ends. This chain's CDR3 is CASSSTSFGTDTQYF. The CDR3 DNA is TGCGCCAGCAGTTCGACTAGTTTCGGCACAGATACGCAGTATTTT.

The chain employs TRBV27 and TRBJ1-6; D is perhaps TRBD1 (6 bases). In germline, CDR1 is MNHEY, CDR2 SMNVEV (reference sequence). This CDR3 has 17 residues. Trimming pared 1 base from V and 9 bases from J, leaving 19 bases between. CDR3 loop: CASSLLLRGAKGSPLHF. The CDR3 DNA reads TGTGCCAGCAGTTTATTGCTCCGGGGGGCCAAGGGTTCACCCCTCCACTTT.

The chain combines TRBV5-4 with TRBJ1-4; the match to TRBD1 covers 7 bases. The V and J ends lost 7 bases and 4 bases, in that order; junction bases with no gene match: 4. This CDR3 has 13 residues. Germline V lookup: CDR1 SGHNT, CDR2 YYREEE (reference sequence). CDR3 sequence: CASSGQINEKLFF. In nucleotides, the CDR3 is TGTGCCAGCTCGGGACAGATTAATGAAAAACTGTTTTTT. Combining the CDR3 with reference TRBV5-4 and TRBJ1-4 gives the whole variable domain ETGVTQSPTHLIKTRGQQVTLRCSSQSGHNTVSWYQQALGQGPQFIFQYYREEENGRGNFPPRFSGLQFPNYSSELNVNALELDDSALYLCASSGQINEKLFFGSGTQLSVL.

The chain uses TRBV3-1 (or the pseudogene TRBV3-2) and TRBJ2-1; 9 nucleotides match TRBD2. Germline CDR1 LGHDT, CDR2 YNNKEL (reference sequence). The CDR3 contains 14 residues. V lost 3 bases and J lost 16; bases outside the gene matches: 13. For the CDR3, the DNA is TGTGCCAGCAGCCATGGGCTAGCGGGAAGGGAAAAATTCTTC. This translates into CASSHGLAGREKFF.

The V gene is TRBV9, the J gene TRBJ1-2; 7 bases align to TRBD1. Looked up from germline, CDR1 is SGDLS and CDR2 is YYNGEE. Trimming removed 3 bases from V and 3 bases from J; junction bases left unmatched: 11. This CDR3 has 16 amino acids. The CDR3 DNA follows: TGTGCCAGCAGCGCCGACAGGGCCCGCTCGCACTATGGCTACACCTTC. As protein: CASSADRARSHYGYTF. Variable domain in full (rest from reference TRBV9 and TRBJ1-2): DSGVTQTPKHLITATGQRVTLRCSPRSGDLSVYWYQQSLDQGLQFLIQYYNGEERAKGNILERFSAQQFPDLHSELNLSSLELGDSALYFCASSADRARSHYGYTFGSGTRLTVV.

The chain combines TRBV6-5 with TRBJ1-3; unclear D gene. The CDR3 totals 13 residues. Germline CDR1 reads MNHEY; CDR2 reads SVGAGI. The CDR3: CAASADSGNTIYF. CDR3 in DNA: TGTGCTGCATCGGCGGACTCTGGAAACACCATATATTTT.

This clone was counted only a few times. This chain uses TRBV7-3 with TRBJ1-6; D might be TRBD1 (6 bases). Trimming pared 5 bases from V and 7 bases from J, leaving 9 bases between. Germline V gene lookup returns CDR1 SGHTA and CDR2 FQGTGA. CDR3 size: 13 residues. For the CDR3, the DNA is TGTGCCAGCAGCGCACAGGGAAATTCACCCCTCCACTTT. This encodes CASSAQGNSPLHF.

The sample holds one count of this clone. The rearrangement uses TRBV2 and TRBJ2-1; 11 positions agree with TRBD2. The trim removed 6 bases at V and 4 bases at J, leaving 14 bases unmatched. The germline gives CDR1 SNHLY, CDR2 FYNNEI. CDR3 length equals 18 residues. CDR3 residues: CASRLQGPRLAGYNEQFF. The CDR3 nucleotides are TGTGCCAGCAGACTCCAGGGCCCCAGACTAGCGGGATACAATGAGCAGTTCTTC.

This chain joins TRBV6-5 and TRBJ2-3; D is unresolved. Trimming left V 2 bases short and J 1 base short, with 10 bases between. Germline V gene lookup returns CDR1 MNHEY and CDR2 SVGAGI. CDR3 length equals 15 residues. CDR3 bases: TGTGCCAGCAGTTACAGGCCAGCTGGCACAGATACGCAGTATTTT. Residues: CASSYRPAGTDTQYF.

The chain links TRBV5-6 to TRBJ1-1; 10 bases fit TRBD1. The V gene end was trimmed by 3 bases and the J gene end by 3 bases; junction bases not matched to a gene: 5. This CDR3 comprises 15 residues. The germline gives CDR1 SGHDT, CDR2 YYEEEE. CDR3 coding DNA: TGTGCCAGCAGCTGGGGGGGGACAGGGGACACTGAAGCTTTCTTT. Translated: CASSWGGTGDTEAFF.

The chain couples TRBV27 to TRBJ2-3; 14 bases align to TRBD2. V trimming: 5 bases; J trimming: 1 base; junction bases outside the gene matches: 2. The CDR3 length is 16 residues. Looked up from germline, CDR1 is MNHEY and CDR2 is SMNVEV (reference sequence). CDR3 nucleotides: TGTGCCAGCAGTCCGGGACTAGCGGGGGGCACAGATACGCAGTATTTT. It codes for CASSPGLAGGTDTQYF.

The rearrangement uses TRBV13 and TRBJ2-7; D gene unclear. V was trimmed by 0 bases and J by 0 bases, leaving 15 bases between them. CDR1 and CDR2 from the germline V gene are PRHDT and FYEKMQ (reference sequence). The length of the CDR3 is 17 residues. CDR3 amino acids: CASSLGLRAGNSYEQYF. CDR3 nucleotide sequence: TGTGCCAGCAGCTTAGGCCTTCGGGCAGGTAACTCCTACGAGCAGTACTTC.

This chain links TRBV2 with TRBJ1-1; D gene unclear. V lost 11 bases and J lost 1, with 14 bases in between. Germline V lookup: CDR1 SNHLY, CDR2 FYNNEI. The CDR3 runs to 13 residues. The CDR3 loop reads CAVQDYKNTEAFF. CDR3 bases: TGTGCCGTCCAAGACTACAAGAACACTGAAGCTTTCTTT.

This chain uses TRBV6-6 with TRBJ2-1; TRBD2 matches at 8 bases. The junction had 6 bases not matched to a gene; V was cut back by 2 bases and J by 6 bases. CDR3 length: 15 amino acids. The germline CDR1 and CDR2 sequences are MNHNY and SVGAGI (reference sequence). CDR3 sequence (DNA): TGTGCCAGCAGTTACACGGGAGGGCCTCTCAATGAGCAGTTCTTC. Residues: CASSYTGGPLNEQFF.

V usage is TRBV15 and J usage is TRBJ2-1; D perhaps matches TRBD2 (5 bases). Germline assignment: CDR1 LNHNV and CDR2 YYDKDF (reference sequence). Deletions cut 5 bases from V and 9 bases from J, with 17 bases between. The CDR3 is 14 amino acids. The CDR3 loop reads CATSPSTRRVEQFF. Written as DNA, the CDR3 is TGTGCCACCAGCCCATCAACTAGGCGGGTTGAGCAGTTCTTC.

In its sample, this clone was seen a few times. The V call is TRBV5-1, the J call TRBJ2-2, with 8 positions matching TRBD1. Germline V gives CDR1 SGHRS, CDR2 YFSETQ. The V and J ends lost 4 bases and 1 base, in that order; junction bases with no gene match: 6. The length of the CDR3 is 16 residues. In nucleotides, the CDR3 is TGCGCCAGCAGCCCCCTCGGGACAGGGAACACCGGGGAGCTGTTTTTT. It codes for CASSPLGTGNTGELFF.

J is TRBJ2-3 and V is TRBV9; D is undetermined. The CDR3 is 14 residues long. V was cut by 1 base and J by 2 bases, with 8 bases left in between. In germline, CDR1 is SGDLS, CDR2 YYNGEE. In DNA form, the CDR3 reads TGTGCCAGCAGCGTATACGGATACACAGATACGCAGTATTTT. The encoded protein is CASSVYGYTDTQYF. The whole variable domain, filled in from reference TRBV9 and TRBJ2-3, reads DSGVTQTPKHLITATGQRVTLRCSPRSGDLSVYWYQQSLDQGLQFLIQYYNGEERAKGNILERFSAQQFPDLHSELNLSSLELGDSALYFCASSVYGYTDTQYFGPGTRLTVL.

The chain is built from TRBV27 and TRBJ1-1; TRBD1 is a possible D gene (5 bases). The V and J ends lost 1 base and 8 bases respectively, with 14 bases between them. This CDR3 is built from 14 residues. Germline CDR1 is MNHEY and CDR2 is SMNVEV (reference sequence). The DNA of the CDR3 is TGTGCCAGCAGTTTATTAGGGGTAGTATCCGAAGCTTTCTTT. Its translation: CASSLLGVVSEAFF.

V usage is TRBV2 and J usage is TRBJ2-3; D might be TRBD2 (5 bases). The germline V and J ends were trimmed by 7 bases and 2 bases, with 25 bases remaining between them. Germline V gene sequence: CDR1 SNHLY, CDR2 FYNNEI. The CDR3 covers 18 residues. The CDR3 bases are TGTGCCAGCAAGGGTTCCGCCGCTAGCCGATATTTCACAGATACGCAGTATTTT. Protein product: CASKGSAASRYFTDTQYF.

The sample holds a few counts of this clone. The CDR3 protein is CASSYSSGGSYGYTF. In DNA, the CDR3 is TGTGCCAGCAGTTACTCTTCGGGGGGCTCCTATGGCTACACCTTC. J is TRBJ1-2 and V is TRBV6-5; maybe TRBD1 (6 bases). The length of the CDR3 is 15 residues. V lost 0 bases, J lost 4 bases, and 12 bases lay in between. The germline CDR1 and CDR2 sequences are MNHEY and SVGAGI.

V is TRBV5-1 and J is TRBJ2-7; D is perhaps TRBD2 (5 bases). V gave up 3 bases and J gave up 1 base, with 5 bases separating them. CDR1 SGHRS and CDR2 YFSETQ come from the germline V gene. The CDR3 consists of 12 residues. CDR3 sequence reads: CASSSGSYEQYF. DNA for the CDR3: TGCGCCAGCAGCTCGGGGTCCTACGAGCAGTACTTC.

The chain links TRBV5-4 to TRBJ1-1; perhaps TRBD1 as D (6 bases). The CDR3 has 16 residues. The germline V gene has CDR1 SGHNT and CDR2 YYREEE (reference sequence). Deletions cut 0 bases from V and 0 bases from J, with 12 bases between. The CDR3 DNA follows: TGTGCCAGCAGCTTGGTAGGGGGGGGGATGAACACTGAAGCTTTCTTT. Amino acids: CASSLVGGGMNTEAFF.

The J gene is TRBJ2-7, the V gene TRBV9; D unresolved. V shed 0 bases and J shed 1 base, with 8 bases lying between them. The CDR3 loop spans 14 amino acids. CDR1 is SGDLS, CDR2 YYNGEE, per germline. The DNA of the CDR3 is TGTGCCAGCAGCGTAGCCCTATCTTCCTACGAGCAGTACTTC. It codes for CASSVALSSYEQYF.

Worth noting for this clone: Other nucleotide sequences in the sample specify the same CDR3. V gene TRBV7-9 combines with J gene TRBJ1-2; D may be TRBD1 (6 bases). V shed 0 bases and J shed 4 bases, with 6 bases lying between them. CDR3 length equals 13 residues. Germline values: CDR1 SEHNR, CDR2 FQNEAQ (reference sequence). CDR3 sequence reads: CASSLAGGYGYTF. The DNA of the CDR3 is TGTGCCAGCAGCTTAGCAGGGGGCTATGGCTACACCTTC.

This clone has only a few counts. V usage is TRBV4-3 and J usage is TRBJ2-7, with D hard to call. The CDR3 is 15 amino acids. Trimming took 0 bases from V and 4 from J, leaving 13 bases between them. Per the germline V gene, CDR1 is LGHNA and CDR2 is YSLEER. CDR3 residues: CASSQDPQLLYEQYF. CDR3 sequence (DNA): TGCGCCAGCAGCCAAGACCCGCAGCTACTATACGAGCAGTACTTC.

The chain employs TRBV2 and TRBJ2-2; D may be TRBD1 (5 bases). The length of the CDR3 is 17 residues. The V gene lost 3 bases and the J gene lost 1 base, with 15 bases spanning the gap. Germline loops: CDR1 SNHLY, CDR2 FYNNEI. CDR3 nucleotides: TGTGCCAGCAGTGACTCCGAATCGGACAAGAACACCGGGGAGCTGTTTTTT. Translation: CASSDSESDKNTGELFF.

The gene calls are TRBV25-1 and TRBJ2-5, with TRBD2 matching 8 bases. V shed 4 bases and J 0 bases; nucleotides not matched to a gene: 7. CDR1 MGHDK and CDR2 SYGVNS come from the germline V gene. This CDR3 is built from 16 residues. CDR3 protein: CASSGGLAGNQETQYF. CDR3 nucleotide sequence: TGTGCCAGCAGTGGGGGTTTAGCGGGGAACCAAGAGACCCAGTACTTC. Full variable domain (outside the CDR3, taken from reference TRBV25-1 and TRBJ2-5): EADIYQTPRYLVIGTGKKITLECSQTMGHDKMYWYQQDPGMELHLIHYSYGVNSTEKGDLSSESTVSRIRTEHFPLTLESARPSHTSQYLCASSGGLAGNQETQYFGPGTRLLVL.

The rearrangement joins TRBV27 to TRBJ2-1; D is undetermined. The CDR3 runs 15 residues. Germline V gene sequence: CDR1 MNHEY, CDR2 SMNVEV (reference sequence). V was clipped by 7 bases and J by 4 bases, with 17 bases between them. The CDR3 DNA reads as TGTGCCAGCAATAACGACGGGCCTGCTTACAATGAGCAGTTCTTC. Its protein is CASNNDGPAYNEQFF.